The T cell receptor beta chain described here comes from a study of shared clonotypes between healthy human individuals. Study-level background: Three plates each covered CD4 naive and memory; CD8 naive two, CD8 memory one. Study conclusions and caveats: In contrast to clonotypes shared by all four donors, non-shared clonotypes had lower generation probabilities.

At a deep level, the assay was run. Profiling relied on immunoSEQ multiplex PCR, and the TCRdb table lists in-frame clones only, not all of them. Among 2 million to 2.5 million clones listed, roughly 93% were seen once. This CDR3 comprises 13 residues. V was clipped by 2 bases and J by 1 base, with 6 bases between them. The germline gives CDR1 ENHRY, CDR2 SYGVKD. About this clone itself: The target antigen is unknown.

Sequencing input: naive CD4+ T cells from PBMCs. Subset reported: CD45RA+ positively selected. The TCR comes from a man in his late teens or twenties in good health. Some clones in this sample may be carry-over from other donors' samples. This chain connects TRBV10-3 to TRBJ2-7; D unclear. The CDR3, as DNA: TGTGCCATCAGTGAGAGGCAGTCCTACGAGCAGTACTTC. Its protein product is CAISERQSYEQYF.